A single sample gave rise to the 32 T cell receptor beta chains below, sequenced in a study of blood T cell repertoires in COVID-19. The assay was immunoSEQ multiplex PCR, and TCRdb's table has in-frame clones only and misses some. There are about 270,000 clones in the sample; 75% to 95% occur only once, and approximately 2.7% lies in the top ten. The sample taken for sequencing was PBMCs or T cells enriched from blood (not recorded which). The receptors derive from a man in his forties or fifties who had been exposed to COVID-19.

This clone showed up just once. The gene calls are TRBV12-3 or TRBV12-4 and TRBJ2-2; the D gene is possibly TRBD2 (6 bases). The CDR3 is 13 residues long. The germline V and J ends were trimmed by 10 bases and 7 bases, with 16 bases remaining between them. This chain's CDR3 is CATTRLVNGELFF. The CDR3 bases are TGTGCCACCACGCGACTAGTAAACGGGGAGCTGTTTTTT.

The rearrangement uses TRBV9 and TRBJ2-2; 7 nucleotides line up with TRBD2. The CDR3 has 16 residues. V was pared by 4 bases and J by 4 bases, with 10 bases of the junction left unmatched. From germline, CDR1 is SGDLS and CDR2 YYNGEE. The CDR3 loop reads CASSSPSGFSTGELFF. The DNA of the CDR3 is TGTGCCAGCAGCTCCCCTAGCGGATTCTCCACCGGGGAGCTGTTTTTT.

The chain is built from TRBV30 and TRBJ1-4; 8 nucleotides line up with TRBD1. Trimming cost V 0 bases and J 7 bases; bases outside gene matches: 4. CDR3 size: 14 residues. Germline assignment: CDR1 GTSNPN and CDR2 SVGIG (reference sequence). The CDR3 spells CAWSVQGASEKLFF. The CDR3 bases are TGTGCCTGGAGTGTGCAGGGGGCTTCTGAAAAACTGTTTTTT.

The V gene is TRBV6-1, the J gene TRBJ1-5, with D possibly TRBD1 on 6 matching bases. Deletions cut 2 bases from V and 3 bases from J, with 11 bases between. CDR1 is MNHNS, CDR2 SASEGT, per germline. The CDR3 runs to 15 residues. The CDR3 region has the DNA TGTGCCAGCAGTGAAATAGGGGGATCCAATCAGCCCCAGCATTTT. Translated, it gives CASSEIGGSNQPQHF.

CDR3 sequence (DNA): TGTGCCAGCAGCCAAGTGGGACTAAAGAACACCGGGGAGCTGTTTTTT. Its protein is CASSQVGLKNTGELFF. The chain combines TRBV4-2 with TRBJ2-2, with 7 bases aligning to TRBD2. The junction had 3 bases not matched to a gene; V was cut back by 1 base and J by 1 base. CDR1 LGHNA and CDR2 YNFKEQ come from the germline V gene. The CDR3 runs 16 residues.

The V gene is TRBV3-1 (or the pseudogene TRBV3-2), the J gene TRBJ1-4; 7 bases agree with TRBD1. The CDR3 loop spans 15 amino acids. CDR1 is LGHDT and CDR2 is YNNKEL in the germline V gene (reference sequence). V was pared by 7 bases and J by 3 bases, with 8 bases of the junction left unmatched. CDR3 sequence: CASTKDRLANEKLFF. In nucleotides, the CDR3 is TGTGCCAGCACTAAGGACAGGCTAGCTAATGAAAAACTGTTTTTT.

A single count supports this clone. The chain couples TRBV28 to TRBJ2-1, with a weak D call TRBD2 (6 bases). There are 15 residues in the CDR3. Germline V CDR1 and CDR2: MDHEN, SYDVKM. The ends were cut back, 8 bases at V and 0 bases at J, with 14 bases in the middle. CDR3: CASSGGGSSYNEQFF. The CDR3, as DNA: TGTGCCAGCTCTGGTGGAGGGAGCTCCTACAATGAGCAGTTCTTC.

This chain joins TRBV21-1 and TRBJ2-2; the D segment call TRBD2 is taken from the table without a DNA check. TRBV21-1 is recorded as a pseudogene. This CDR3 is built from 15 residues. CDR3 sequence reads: CASSNQRPYTGELFF. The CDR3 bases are TGTGCCAGCAGCAATCAGCGGCCCTACACCGGGGAGCTGTTTTTT.

The CDR3: CASSATGTKYEKLFF. The DNA of the CDR3 is TGTGCCAGCAGCGCGACCGGGACAAAGTATGAAAAACTGTTTTTT. The gene calls are TRBV9 and TRBJ1-4; TRBD1 is a possible D gene (6 bases). Trimming left V 3 bases short and J 6 bases short, with 15 bases between. The length of the CDR3 is 15 residues. Looked up from germline, CDR1 is SGDLS and CDR2 is YYNGEE.

The CDR3 region is CASSPGQGSSYEQYF. The CDR3 DNA follows: TGTGCCAGCTCACCAGGACAGGGGTCCTCCTACGAGCAGTACTTC. The V call is TRBV18, the J call TRBJ2-7, with 9 bases fitting TRBD1. Germline V CDR1 and CDR2: KGHSH, LQKENI. The CDR3 has 15 amino acids. J lost 0 bases, V lost 2 bases, and 2 bases had no gene match.

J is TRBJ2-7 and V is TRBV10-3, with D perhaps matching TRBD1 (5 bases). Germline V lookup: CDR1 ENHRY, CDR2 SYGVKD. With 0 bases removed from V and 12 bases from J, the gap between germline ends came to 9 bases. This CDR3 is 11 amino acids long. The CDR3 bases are TGTGCCATCAGTGAGTCGGGGCGTGGGTACTTC. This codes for CAISESGRGYF.

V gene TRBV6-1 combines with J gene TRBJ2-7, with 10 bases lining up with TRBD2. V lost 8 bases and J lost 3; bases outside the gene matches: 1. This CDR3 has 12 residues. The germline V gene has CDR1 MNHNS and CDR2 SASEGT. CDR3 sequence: CASGLADYEQYF. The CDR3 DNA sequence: TGTGCCAGCGGACTAGCGGACTACGAGCAGTACTTC.

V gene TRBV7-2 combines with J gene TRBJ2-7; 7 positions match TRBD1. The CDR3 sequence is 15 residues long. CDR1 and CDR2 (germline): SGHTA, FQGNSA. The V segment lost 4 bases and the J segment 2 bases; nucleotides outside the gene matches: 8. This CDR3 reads CASSSRRQGTYEQYF. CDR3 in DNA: TGTGCCAGCAGCTCTCGAAGACAGGGAACCTACGAGCAGTACTTC.

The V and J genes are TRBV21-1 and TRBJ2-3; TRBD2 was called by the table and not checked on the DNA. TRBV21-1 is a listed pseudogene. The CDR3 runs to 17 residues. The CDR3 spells CASSNGGGWKGTDTQYF. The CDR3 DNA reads TGTGCCAGCAGCAACGGGGGAGGGTGGAAAGGAACAGATACGCAGTATTTT.

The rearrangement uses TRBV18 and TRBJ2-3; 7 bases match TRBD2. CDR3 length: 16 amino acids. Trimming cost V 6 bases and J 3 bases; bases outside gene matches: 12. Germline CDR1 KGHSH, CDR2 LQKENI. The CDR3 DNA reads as TGTGCCAGCTCTCCTCAAAGCGGGATAGGGACAGATACGCAGTATTTT. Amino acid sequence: CASSPQSGIGTDTQYF. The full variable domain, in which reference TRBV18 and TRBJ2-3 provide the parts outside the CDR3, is NAGVMQNPRHLVRRRGQEARLRCSPMKGHSHVYWYRQLPEEGLKFMVYLQKENIIDESGMPKERFSAEFPKEGPSILRIQQVVRGDSAAYFCASSPQSGIGTDTQYFGPGTRLTVL.

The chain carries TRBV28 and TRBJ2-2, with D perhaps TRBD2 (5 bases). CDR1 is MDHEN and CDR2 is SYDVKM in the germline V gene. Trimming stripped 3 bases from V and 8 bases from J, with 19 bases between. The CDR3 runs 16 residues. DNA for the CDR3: TGTGCCAGCAGTTTTCTCGCGGAAGGGAGTTGGGGGGAGCTGTTTTTT. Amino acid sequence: CASSFLAEGSWGELFF.

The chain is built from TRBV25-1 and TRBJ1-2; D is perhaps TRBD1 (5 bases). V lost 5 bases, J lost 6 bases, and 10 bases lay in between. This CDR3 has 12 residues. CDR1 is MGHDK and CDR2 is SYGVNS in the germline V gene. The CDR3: CASSFSGDGYTF. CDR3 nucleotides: TGTGCCAGCAGTTTTTCGGGGGATGGCTACACCTTC.

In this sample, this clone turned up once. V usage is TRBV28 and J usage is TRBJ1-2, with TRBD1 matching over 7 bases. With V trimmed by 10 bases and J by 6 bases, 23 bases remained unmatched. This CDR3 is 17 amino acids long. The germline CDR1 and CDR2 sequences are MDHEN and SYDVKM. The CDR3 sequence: CATTPGGLGDRGHGYTF. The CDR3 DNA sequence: TGTGCCACCACTCCTGGGGGTTTGGGGGACAGAGGCCATGGCTACACCTTC.

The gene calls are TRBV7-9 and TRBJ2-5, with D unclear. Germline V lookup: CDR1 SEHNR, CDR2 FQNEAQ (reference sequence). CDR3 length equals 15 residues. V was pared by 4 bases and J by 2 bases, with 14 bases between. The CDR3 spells CASSSPVMTQETQYF. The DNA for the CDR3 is TGTGCCAGCAGCTCCCCGGTTATGACTCAAGAGACCCAGTACTTC.

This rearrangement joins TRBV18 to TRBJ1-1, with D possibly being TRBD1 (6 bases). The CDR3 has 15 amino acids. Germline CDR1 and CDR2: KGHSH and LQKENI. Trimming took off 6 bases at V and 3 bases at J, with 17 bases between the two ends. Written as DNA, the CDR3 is TGTGCCAGCTCCCTGGGCGGGGGGCTCTACACTGAAGCTTTCTTT. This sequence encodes CASSLGGGLYTEAFF. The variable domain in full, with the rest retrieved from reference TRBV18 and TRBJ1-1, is NAGVMQNPRHLVRRRGQEARLRCSPMKGHSHVYWYRQLPEEGLKFMVYLQKENIIDESGMPKERFSAEFPKEGPSILRIQQVVRGDSAAYFCASSLGGGLYTEAFFGQGTRLTVV.

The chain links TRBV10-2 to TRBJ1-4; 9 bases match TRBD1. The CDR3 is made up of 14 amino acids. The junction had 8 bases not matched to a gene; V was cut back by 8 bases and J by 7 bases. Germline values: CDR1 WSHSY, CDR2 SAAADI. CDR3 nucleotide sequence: TGCGCCAGCGGGGGGACAGGGAGGACTGAAAAACTGTTTTTT. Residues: CASGGTGRTEKLFF.

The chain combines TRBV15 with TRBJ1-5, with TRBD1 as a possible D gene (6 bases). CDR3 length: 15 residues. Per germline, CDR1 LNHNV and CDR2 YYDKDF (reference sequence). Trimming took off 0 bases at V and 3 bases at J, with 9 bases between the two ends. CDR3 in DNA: TGTGCCACCAGCAGAGAGAGGGGGACCAATCAGCCCCAGCATTTT. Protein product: CATSRERGTNQPQHF.

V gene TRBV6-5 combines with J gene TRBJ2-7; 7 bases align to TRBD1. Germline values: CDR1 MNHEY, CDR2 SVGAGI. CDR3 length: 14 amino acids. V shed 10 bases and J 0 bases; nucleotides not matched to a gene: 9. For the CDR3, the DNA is TGTGCCACACGACCCCGGGACAGCTCCTACGAGCAGTACTTC. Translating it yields CATRPRDSSYEQYF.

CDR3 sequence: CASSPGQAYGYTF. The DNA of the CDR3 is TGTGCCAGCTCACCGGGACAGGCGTATGGCTACACCTTC. The chain combines TRBV18 with TRBJ1-2; 8 bases agree with TRBD1. Germline V gene sequence: CDR1 KGHSH, CDR2 LQKENI. This CDR3 region has 13 residues. V lost 3 bases to trimming and J lost 5 bases; unmatched junction nucleotides: 2.

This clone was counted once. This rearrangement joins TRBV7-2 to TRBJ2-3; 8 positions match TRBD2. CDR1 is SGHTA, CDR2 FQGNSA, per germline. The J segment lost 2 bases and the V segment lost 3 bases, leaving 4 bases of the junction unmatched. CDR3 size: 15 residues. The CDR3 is CASSFEAGVTDTQYF. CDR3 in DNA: TGTGCCAGCAGCTTTGAAGCGGGAGTCACAGATACGCAGTATTTT.

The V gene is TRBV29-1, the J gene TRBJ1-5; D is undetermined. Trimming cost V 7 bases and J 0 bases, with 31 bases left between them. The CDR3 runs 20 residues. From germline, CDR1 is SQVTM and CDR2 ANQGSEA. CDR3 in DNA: TGCAGCGCCCATCCTGGGGAGCTCTCCTTCGTAGTCTCTAGCAATCAGCCCCAGCATTTT. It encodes CSAHPGELSFVVSSNQPQHF.

The CDR3 is CASSPGSYNEQFF. CDR3 DNA sequence: TGTGCCAGCAGCCCGGGCTCCTACAATGAGCAGTTCTTC. The V gene is TRBV7-2, the J gene TRBJ2-1; D is unresolved. There are 13 residues in the CDR3. Germline V gene lookup returns CDR1 SGHTA and CDR2 FQGNSA. Trimming took 5 bases from V and 0 from J, leaving 5 bases between them.

The CDR3 loop is CASSPNLESYGYTF. The DNA of the CDR3 is TGTGCCAGCTCACCAAACCTGGAGAGCTATGGCTACACCTTC. The genes are TRBV18 and TRBJ1-2, with D uncertain. CDR3 size: 14 residues. The V and J ends lost 2 bases and 4 bases respectively, with 11 bases between them. The V gene's germline CDR1 is KGHSH and CDR2 LQKENI. The whole variable domain, remainder taken from reference TRBV18 and TRBJ1-2, is NAGVMQNPRHLVRRRGQEARLRCSPMKGHSHVYWYRQLPEEGLKFMVYLQKENIIDESGMPKERFSAEFPKEGPSILRIQQVVRGDSAAYFCASSPNLESYGYTFGSGTRLTVV.

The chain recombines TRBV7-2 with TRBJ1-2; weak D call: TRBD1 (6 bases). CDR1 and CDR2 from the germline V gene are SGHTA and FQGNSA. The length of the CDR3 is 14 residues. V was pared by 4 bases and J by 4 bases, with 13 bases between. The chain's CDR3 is CASSSDRSGYGYTF. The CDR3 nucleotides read TGTGCCAGCAGCTCCGACAGGTCTGGCTATGGCTACACCTTC.

The CDR3 protein is CASSLALDTQYF. The DNA for the CDR3 is TGTGCCAGCAGCTTAGCTCTAGATACGCAGTATTTT. V usage is TRBV7-2 and J usage is TRBJ2-3; D remains ambiguous. With 0 bases removed from V and 5 bases from J, the gap between germline ends came to 3 bases. This CDR3 spans 12 amino acids. Germline CDR1 SGHTA, CDR2 FQGNSA.

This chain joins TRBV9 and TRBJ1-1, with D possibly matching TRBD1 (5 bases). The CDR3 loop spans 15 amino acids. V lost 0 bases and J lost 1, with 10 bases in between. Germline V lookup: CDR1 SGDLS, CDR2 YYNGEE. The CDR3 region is CASSVEGTQNTEAFF. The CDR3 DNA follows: TGTGCCAGCAGCGTAGAGGGGACTCAGAACACTGAAGCTTTCTTT.

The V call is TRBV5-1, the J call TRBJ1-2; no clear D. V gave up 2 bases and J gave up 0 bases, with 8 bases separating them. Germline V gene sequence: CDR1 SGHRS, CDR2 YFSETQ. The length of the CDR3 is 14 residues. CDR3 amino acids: CASSLTTANYGYTF. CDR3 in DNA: TGCGCCAGCAGCTTAACTACTGCTAACTATGGCTACACCTTC.